What follows are 17 T cell receptor beta chains derived from one specimen sequenced in a study of spatial heterogeneity in lung cancer. TCRdb independently ran MiXCR on the 5' RACE reads; one entry per CDR3 protein. The data contain around 27,000 distinct CDR3 sequences, over 5% of them seen just once; the ten biggest clones take up roughly 26%. The time point is: blood at routine non-recurrence follow-up after resection. Source: PBMCs, taken at follow-up. The source is a female donor with early-stage non-small cell lung cancer.

This clonotype was counted at least ten times. The chain recombines TRBV11-1 with TRBJ2-5; 7 nucleotides line up with TRBD2. V lost 5 bases to trimming and J lost 0 bases; unmatched junction nucleotides: 9. This CDR3 region has 16 residues. The germline CDR1 and CDR2 sequences are SGHAT and FQDESV (reference sequence). Here the CDR3 reads CASSRRISGHQETQYF. The CDR3 DNA follows: TGTGCCAGCAGCCGGAGGATTAGCGGGCACCAAGAGACCCAGTACTTC.

This clonotype is categorized as medium-sized. V is TRBV7-9 and J is TRBJ1-2, with D perhaps TRBD1 (5 bases). This CDR3 has 15 amino acids. Germline lookup yields CDR1 SEHNR and CDR2 FQNEAQ (reference sequence). The V gene lost 4 bases and the J gene lost 3 bases, with 15 bases spanning the gap. As DNA, the CDR3 is TGTGCCAGCAGCTCTGGCTGGGGGAACGACTATGGCTACACCTTC. This translates into CASSSGWGNDYGYTF.

In its sample, this clonotype was seen many times. This sequence joins TRBV20-1 and TRBJ1-5, with a possible D match to TRBD1 (6 bases). The CDR3 is 16 residues long. Germline assignment: CDR1 DFQATT and CDR2 SNEGSKA (reference sequence). V shed 3 bases and J shed 0 bases, with 15 bases lying between them. CDR3 sequence (DNA): TGCAGTGCTAGGAGGGCAGGGGCGAATAGCAATCAGCCCCAGCATTTT. This encodes CSARRAGANSNQPQHF.

The chain links TRBV19 to TRBJ2-2; a weak D match, TRBD1 (5 bases). V lost 3 bases to trimming and J lost 7 bases, with 21 bases between them. The CDR3 is 17 residues long. Germline V gene sequence: CDR1 LNHDA, CDR2 SQIVND (reference sequence). DNA for the CDR3: TGTGCCAGTAGTATTAGCAGGGCCCGACTCCGAGGCGGGGAGCTGTTTTTT. Its protein product is CASSISRARLRGGELFF.

The table lists this clonotype with many counts. The V and J genes are TRBV7-2 and TRBJ2-7; TRBD2 aligns across 7 bases. CDR1 is SGHTA and CDR2 is FQGNSA in the germline V gene. The CDR3 runs 15 residues. V trimming: 3 bases; J trimming: 3 bases; junction bases outside the gene matches: 8. The CDR3 here is CASSLSGDGIYEQYF. The CDR3 nucleotides are TGTGCCAGCAGCTTGAGCGGGGACGGAATCTACGAGCAGTACTTC.

This clonotype has a handful of counts. This chain connects TRBV9 to TRBJ2-5, with 8 positions matching TRBD2. The CDR3 is 15 amino acids. The trim removed 0 bases at V and 4 bases at J, leaving 5 bases unmatched. CDR1 and CDR2 from the germline V gene are SGDLS and YYNGEE. The CDR3 spells CASSVVGGAGETQYF. The CDR3, as DNA: TGTGCCAGCAGCGTAGTCGGGGGGGCCGGAGAGACCCAGTACTTC.

This clonotype was counted many times. This chain uses TRBV18 with TRBJ1-1; D is uncertain. V lost 3 bases and J 5 bases, leaving 4 bases between the germline ends. The length of the CDR3 is 11 residues. The germline V gene has CDR1 KGHSH and CDR2 LQKENI. CDR3 protein: CASSPGTEAFF. In DNA form, the CDR3 reads TGTGCCAGCTCACCGGGTACTGAAGCTTTCTTT. Supplemented by reference TRBV18 and TRBJ1-1, the full variable domain reads NAGVMQNPRHLVRRRGQEARLRCSPMKGHSHVYWYRQLPEEGLKFMVYLQKENIIDESGMPKERFSAEFPKEGPSILRIQQVVRGDSAAYFCASSPGTEAFFGQGTRLTVV.

This clonotype was counted many times. The CDR3 nucleotides are TGTGCCAGCAGCCACGGGGTGTTAGGGGAGACCCAGTACTTC. Encoded protein: CASSHGVLGETQYF. The chain uses TRBV3-1 and TRBJ2-5; TRBD2 is a possible D gene (5 bases). Per the germline V gene, CDR1 is LGHDT and CDR2 is YNNKEL (reference sequence). V lost 3 bases, J lost 5 bases, and 13 bases lay in between. The CDR3 sequence is 14 residues long.

V and J are TRBV6-2 or TRBV6-3 and TRBJ2-4; the D call may be TRBD1 or TRBD2 (5 bases each). The V end was cut by 0 bases, the J end by 8 bases, with 8 bases between. This CDR3 region has 13 residues. Looked up from germline, CDR1 is MNHEY and CDR2 is SVGEGT. CDR3 nucleotide sequence: TGTGCCAGCAGTTACTCGGGGGTAGACATTCAGTACTTC. Protein sequence: CASSYSGVDIQYF.

This clonotype showed up many times. The V call is TRBV4-3, the J call TRBJ2-7; TRBD1 might be the D (6 bases). Trimming pared 2 bases from V and 0 bases from J, leaving 14 bases between. CDR3 size: 16 residues. Germline CDR1 LGHNA, CDR2 YSLEER. The CDR3 here is CASSQTPTGISYEQYF. The CDR3 bases are TGCGCCAGCAGCCAAACTCCGACAGGTATCTCCTACGAGCAGTACTTC.

This clonotype was detected many times. The chain joins TRBV12-3 or TRBV12-4 to TRBJ1-4, with TRBD1 matching over 7 bases. This CDR3 is built from 15 residues. The junction had 3 bases not matched to a gene; V was cut back by 1 base and J by 4 bases. The CDR3 here is CASSLGGQVNEKLFF. As DNA, the CDR3 is TGTGCCAGCAGTTTAGGAGGACAGGTTAATGAAAAACTGTTTTTT.

This clonotype has at least ten counts. The rearrangement uses TRBV19 and TRBJ2-7, with D possibly called TRBD1 or TRBD2 (5 bases each). This CDR3 has 13 amino acids. V gave up 10 bases and J gave up 2 bases, with 15 bases separating them. CDR1 LNHDA and CDR2 SQIVND come from the germline V gene (reference sequence). The CDR3 reads CATGARGAYEQYF. DNA for the CDR3: TGTGCCACCGGGGCCCGAGGCGCCTACGAGCAGTACTTC.

This clonotype was recorded many times. The chain couples TRBV7-2 to TRBJ2-1, with 13 bases that match TRBD2. This CDR3 spans 17 amino acids. The J segment lost 7 bases and the V segment lost 0 bases, leaving 6 bases of the junction unmatched. Germline CDR1 reads SGHTA; CDR2 reads FQGNSA. CDR3 loop: CASSLARLAGGRNEQFF. In DNA form, the CDR3 reads TGTGCCAGCAGCTTAGCGCGACTAGCGGGGGGTCGGAATGAGCAGTTCTTC.

This clonotype was found many times. The genes are TRBV28 and TRBJ1-1, with 8 bases identical to TRBD1. V was pared by 4 bases and J by 5 bases, with 15 bases of the junction left unmatched. The CDR3 is 17 amino acids. Germline V CDR1 and CDR2: MDHEN, SYDVKM. In DNA form, the CDR3 reads TGTGCCAGCAGTTCCCCCTCCGACGACAGGGGCTGGACTGAAGCTTTCTTT. It is translated as CASSSPSDDRGWTEAFF.

This clonotype has ten or more counts. J is TRBJ1-1 and V is TRBV18; D is uncertain. The ends were cut back, 5 bases at V and 2 bases at J, with 9 bases in the middle. This CDR3 has 13 residues. Germline-derived CDR1 and CDR2 are KGHSH and LQKENI. This CDR3 reads CASSSGSNTEAFF. The CDR3 DNA is TGTGCCAGCTCATCGGGGTCAAACACTGAAGCTTTCTTT.

In its sample, this clonotype was seen a few times. This chain links TRBV7-2 with TRBJ2-3, with 8 bases aligning to TRBD1. The germline CDR1 and CDR2 sequences are SGHTA and FQGNSA. The CDR3 is 16 residues long. The V and J ends lost 4 bases and 2 bases, in that order; junction bases with no gene match: 8. The CDR3 here is CASSSPGQANTDTQYF. As DNA, the CDR3 is TGTGCCAGCAGCTCGCCGGGACAGGCCAACACAGATACGCAGTATTTT. Using reference TRBV7-2 and TRBJ2-3 for the parts outside the CDR3, the full variable domain is GAGVSQSPSNKVTEKGKDVELRCDPISGHTALYWYRQSLGQGLEFLIYFQGNSAPDKSGLPSDRFSAERTGGSVSTLTIQRTQQEDSAVYLCASSSPGQANTDTQYFGPGTRLTVL.

The chain is built from TRBV11-2 and TRBJ2-1; possibly TRBD1 or TRBD2 for D (5 bases each). The V and J ends lost 1 base and 4 bases respectively, with 14 bases between them. Germline V gene sequence: CDR1 SGHAT, CDR2 FQNNGV. The CDR3 is made up of 16 amino acids. The DNA for the CDR3 is TGTGCCAGCAGCTTAGCGGGGCTCTCTGTGTACAATGAGCAGTTCTTC. Its translation is CASSLAGLSVYNEQFF.